This T cell receptor beta chain was sequenced during a study of human T cells and chemical hapten exposure. TCRdb passed the RACE reads through MiXCR, listing each CDR3 protein once. The sample has around 130,000 distinct CDR3 sequences; about 11% are singletons. The time point is: patch test 3, about 24 weeks after DPC sensitization. The treatment is: therapeutic diphenylcyclopropenone sensitization with weekly scalp DPC. This clonotype was seen just once. This may be a read error: a much more frequent sequence differs by one nucleotide. This CDR3 contains 14 residues. CDR1 is DFQATT and CDR2 is SNEGSKA in the germline V gene (reference sequence).

The sample in question was whole blood, obtained in connection with sensitization to the hapten diphenylcyclopropenone (DPC). This clonotype originated in a woman aged 50 to 65 with alopecia areata. Some clones in this sample may be carry-over from other donors' samples. The gene calls are TRBV20-1 and TRBJ2-3, with 12 positions matching TRBD2. The CDR3 coding sequence is TGCAGTGCTCGACTAGCGGGAGTTGGAGATACGAAGTATTTT. Residues: CSARLAGVGDTKYF.